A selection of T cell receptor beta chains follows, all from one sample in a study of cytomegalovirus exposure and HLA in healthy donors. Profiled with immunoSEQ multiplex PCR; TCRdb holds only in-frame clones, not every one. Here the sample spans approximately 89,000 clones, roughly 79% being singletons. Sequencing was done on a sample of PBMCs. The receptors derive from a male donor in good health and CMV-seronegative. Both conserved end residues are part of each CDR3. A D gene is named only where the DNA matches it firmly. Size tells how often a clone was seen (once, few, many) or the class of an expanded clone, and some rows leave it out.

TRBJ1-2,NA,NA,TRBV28,CASSSRGTVYGYTF,TGTGCCAGCAGTAGCCGCGGGACGGTCTATGGCTACACCTTC
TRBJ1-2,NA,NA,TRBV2,CASQEVGGYGYTF,TGTGCCAGCCAGGAGGTAGGGGGCTATGGCTACACCTTC
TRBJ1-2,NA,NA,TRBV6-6,CASTPDTYGYTF,TGTGCCAGCACCCCTGACACTTATGGCTACACCTTC
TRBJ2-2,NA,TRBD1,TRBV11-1,CASSSRDRGTGELFF,TGTGCCAGCAGCTCGCGGGACAGGGGTACCGGGGAGCTGTTTTTT
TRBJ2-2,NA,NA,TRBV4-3,CASSLGQNTGELFF,TGCGCCAGCAGCCTGGGACAGAACACCGGGGAGCTGTTTTTT
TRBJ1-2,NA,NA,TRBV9,CASSVTYNYGYTF,TGTGCCAGCAGCGTGACATATAACTATGGCTACACCTTC
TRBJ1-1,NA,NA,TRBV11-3,CASSSRGNTEAFF,TGTGCCAGCAGCTCCAGGGGGAACACTGAAGCTTTCTTT
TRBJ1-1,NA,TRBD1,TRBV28,CASSYSDTGVANRAFF,TGTGCCAGCAGCTATTCGGACACAGGGGTCGCGAATCGGGCTTTCTTT
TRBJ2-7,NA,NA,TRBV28,CASSPGGGASYEQYF,TGTGCCAGCAGTCCAGGTGGGGGGGCCAGTTACGAGCAGTACTTC
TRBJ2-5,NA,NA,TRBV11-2,CASSFGSLRETQYF,TGTGCCAGCAGCTTCGGCTCATTGAGGGAGACCCAGTACTTC
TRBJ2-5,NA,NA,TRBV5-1,CASARSPQETQYF,TGCGCCAGCGCGAGAAGTCCCCAAGAGACCCAGTACTTC
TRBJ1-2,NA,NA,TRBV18,CASSPQGPRIGYTF,TGTGCCAGCTCACCACAGGGGCCCCGTATCGGCTACACCTTC
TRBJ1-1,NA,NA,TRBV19,CASSRGRMNTEAFF,TGTGCCAGTAGTCGAGGGAGAATGAACACTGAAGCTTTCTTT
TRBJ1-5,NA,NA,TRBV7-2,CASRLDSLTPQHF,TGTGCCAGCAGACTGGACAGCCTCACGCCCCAGCATTTT
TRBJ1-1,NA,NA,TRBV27,CASSFRRNTEAFF,TGTGCCAGCAGTTTTAGGAGGAACACTGAAGCTTTCTTT
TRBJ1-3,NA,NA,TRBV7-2,CASSLGQSGNTIYF,TGTGCCAGCAGCTTAGGACAGTCTGGAAACACCATATATTTT
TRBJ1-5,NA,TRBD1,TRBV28,CASSLWVIRGRNQPQHF,TGTGCCAGCAGTTTATGGGTCATCAGGGGGCGCAATCAGCCCCAGCATTTT
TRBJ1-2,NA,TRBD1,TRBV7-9,CASSPPDRGPILHYGYTF,TGTGCCAGCAGCCCTCCCGACAGGGGCCCTATATTGCACTATGGCTACACCTTC
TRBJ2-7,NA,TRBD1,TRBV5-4,CASSPDRGAGNEQYF,TGTGCCAGCAGCCCGGACAGGGGCGCTGGTAACGAGCAGTACTTC
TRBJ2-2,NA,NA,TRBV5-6,CASRPTGPTGELFF,TGTGCCAGCAGGCCCACAGGGCCCACCGGGGAGCTGTTTTTT
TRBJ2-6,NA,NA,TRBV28,CASSLSQGISGANVLTF,TGTGCCAGCAGTTTAAGTCAGGGGATCTCCGGGGCCAACGTCCTGACTTTC
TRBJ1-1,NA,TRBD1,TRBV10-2,CASTETPTGLGTEASF,TGCGCCAGCACTGAAACCCCGACAGGGTTGGGCACTGAAGCTTCCTTT
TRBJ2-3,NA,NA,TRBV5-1,CASSFLTATTDTQYF,TGCGCCAGCAGCTTCCTGACAGCGACCACAGATACGCAGTATTTT
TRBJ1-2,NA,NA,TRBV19,CASSIGRAYGYTF,TGTGCCAGTAGTATCGGCAGGGCGTATGGCTACACCTTC
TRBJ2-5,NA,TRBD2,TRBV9,CASRPGTSGKETQYF,TGTGCCAGCAGACCCGGGACTAGCGGGAAAGAGACCCAGTACTTC
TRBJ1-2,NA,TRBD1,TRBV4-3,CASSQVGQGGDGYTF,TGCGCCAGCAGCCAAGTGGGACAGGGTGGGGATGGCTACACCTTC
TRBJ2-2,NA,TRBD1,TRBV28,CASSFRFQGASGELFF,TGTGCCAGCAGTTTCCGCTTCCAGGGGGCTTCCGGGGAGCTGTTTTTT
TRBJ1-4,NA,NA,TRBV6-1,CASSASGEWEKLFF,TGTGCCAGCAGTGCGTCAGGGGAGTGGGAAAAACTGTTTTTT
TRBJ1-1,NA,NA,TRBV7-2,CASSLGLLSRGTEAFF,TGTGCCAGCAGCTTAGGTTTACTCTCACGAGGCACTGAAGCTTTCTTT
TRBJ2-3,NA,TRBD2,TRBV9,CASSVAGRGSTDTQYF,TGTGCCAGCAGCGTAGCTGGGCGGGGGTCCACAGATACGCAGTATTTT
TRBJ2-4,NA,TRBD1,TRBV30,CAWDRVVAKNIQYF,TGTGCCTGGGACAGGGTGGTTGCCAAAAACATTCAGTACTTC
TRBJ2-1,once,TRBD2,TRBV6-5,CASSRTGTSGNEQFF,TGTGCCAGCAGTAGAACCGGGACTAGCGGCAATGAGCAGTTCTTC
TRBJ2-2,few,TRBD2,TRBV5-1,CASSRSGSIDTGELFF,TGCGCCAGCAGCAGAAGCGGGAGTATTGACACCGGGGAGCTGTTTTTT
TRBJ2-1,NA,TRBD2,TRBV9,CASSPPAGGPSREQFF,TGTGCCAGCAGCCCCCCGGCGGGAGGGCCCTCCCGTGAGCAGTTCTTC
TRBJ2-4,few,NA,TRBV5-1,CASNPEGVNIQYF,TGCGCCAGCAACCCCGAAGGGGTAAACATTCAGTACTTC
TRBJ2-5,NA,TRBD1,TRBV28,CASSPLGTVQETQYF,TGTGCCAGCAGTCCCCTCGGGACAGTACAAGAGACCCAGTACTTC
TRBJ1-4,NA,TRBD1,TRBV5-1,CASSIATGSTNEKLFF,TGCGCCAGCAGTATAGCGACAGGGTCAACTAATGAAAAACTGTTTTTT
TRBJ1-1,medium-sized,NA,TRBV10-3,CAIRLGQENTEAFF,TGTGCCATCAGGCTGGGACAAGAGAACACTGAAGCTTTCTTT
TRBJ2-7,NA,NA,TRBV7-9,CSSSSRRGPGSYEQYF,TGTTCCAGCAGCTCGCGACGCGGGCCCGGGTCCTACGAGCAGTACTTC
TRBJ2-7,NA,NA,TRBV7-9,CASSFPSTTYEQYF,TGTGCCAGCAGCTTCCCAAGCACCACCTACGAGCAGTACTTC
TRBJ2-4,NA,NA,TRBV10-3,CAISEPGMAKNIQYF,TGTGCCATCAGTGAACCGGGGATGGCCAAAAACATTCAGTACTTC
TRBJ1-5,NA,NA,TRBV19,CASSIEGRGDQPQHF,TGTGCCAGTAGTATAGAAGGACGGGGGGATCAGCCCCAGCATTTT
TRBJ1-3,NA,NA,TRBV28,CASGTTGSLGNTIYF,TGTGCCAGCGGTACTACAGGCTCTCTGGGAAACACCATATATTTT
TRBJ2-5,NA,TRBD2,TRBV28,CASSLGGLAGQETQYF,TGTGCCAGCAGTTTAGGTGGACTAGCGGGTCAAGAGACCCAGTACTTC
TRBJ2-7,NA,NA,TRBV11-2,CASSSNAGYEQYF,TGTGCCAGCAGCTCTAACGCCGGCTACGAGCAGTACTTC
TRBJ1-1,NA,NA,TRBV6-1,CASTLGPHTEAFF,TGTGCCAGCACCCTAGGCCCGCACACTGAAGCTTTCTTT
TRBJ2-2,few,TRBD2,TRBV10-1,CASSVTSGRARELFF,TGCGCCAGCAGTGTCACTAGCGGGAGGGCAAGGGAGCTGTTTTTT
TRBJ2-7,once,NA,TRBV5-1,CASSLSRGEQYF,TGCGCCAGCAGCTTGTCCAGAGGCGAGCAGTACTTC
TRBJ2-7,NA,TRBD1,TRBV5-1,CASSSGTGGSYEQYF,TGCGCCAGCAGCTCCGGGACAGGGGGATCCTACGAGCAGTACTTC
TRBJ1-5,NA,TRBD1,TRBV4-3,CAGSQGQVSNQPQHF,TGCGCCGGCAGCCAGGGACAGGTTAGCAATCAGCCCCAGCATTTT
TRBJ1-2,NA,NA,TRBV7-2,CASSLTGGSGYTF,TGTGCCAGCAGCTTAACGGGGGGCAGTGGCTACACCTTC